This entry lists 21 T cell receptor beta chains sequenced from one sample in a study of T cells in women clearing cervical HPV infection. TCRdb's table, derived via immunoSEQ multiplex PCR, lists solely in-frame clones and lacks some. Across 15,000 or so clones, the top ten clones capture under 12% of the sample. The material sequenced was blood buffy coat. These receptor sequences come from a woman aged 18 to 75 with a cervical HPV16 infection that either progressed to CIN3+ or cleared (not recorded which).

With respect to this clone: The missing CDR3 end, 3 residues past where the read stops, is filled in from the germline J gene. V and J are TRBV11-3 and TRBJ2-7, with D tentatively TRBD1 (5 bases). The CDR3 consists of 15 residues. Trimming shortened V by 0 bases and J by 2 bases, and 11 bases separated the two germline ends. CDR1 is SGHNT, CDR2 YENEEA, per germline. CDR3 sequence reads: CASSLDPAGTYEQYF. The CDR3 DNA, read in part, is TGTGCCAGCAGCTTAGATCCCGCAGGGACCTACGAG. The full variable domain, rest sourced from reference TRBV11-3 and TRBJ2-7, is EAGVVQSPRYKIIEKKQPVAFWCNPISGHNTLYWYLQNLGQGPELLIRYENEEAVDDSQLPKDRFSAERLKGVDSTLKIQPAELGDSAVYLCASSLDPAGTYEQYFGPGTRLTVT.

About this clone: From the germline J gene comes the end of the CDR3, since the read stops 3 residues before it. V and J are TRBV19 and TRBJ2-4, with 9 nucleotides matching TRBD2. Germline assignment: CDR1 LNHDA and CDR2 SQIVND (reference sequence). The CDR3 consists of 17 residues. Unmatched junction bases numbered 10, after V lost 3 bases and J lost 4 bases. The part of the CDR3 DNA that was read is TGTGCCAGTAGTATCCGGGTCGCGGGGGGGCCTAAAAACATT. Encoded protein: CASSIRVAGGPKNI. The entire CDR3 sequence reads CASSIRVAGGPKNIQYF.

For this clone: Read coverage stops 3 residues before the CDR3 terminus; the germline J gene supplies the remainder. V is TRBV19 and J is TRBJ1-1, with 7 nucleotides matching TRBD1. The CDR3 has 14 amino acids. V shed 8 bases, J shed 0 bases, and the junction held 6 bases outside the gene matches. CDR1 is LNHDA and CDR2 is SQIVND in the germline V gene (reference sequence). The CDR3 here is CASRIGGLNTEAFF. The sequenced part of the CDR3 DNA is TGTGCCAGTCGCATAGGGGGCCTGAACACTGAA.

Regarding this clone: The CDR3 end is not reached by the read, which stops 3 residues before it; the germline J gene fills it in. The chain carries TRBV19 and TRBJ1-2; 10 nucleotides line up with TRBD1. There are 16 residues in the CDR3. The junction had 7 bases not matched to a gene; V was cut back by 6 bases and J by 0 bases. Per germline, CDR1 LNHDA and CDR2 SQIVND (reference sequence). CDR3 residues: CASRKGGTGANYGYTF. Partial CDR3 DNA: TGTGCCAGTAGGAAGGGCGGGACAGGGGCTAACTATGGC.

In regard to this clone: With the read ending 3 residues before the CDR3 end, the germline J gene is used to fill in that end. This chain joins TRBV7-7 and TRBJ2-3, with D maybe TRBD2 (6 bases). The CDR3 covers 13 residues. Germline CDR1 reads SSHAT; CDR2 reads FNYEAQ (reference sequence). The CDR3 loop reads CASSRIWGETQYF. The part of the CDR3 DNA that was read is TGTGCCAGCAGCAGAATCTGGGGGGAGACG.

About this clone: The DNA ends 3 residues before the CDR3 does, and the rest of the CDR3 is filled in from the germline J gene. The J gene is TRBJ1-2, the V gene TRBV20-1; the match to TRBD1 covers 9 bases. The CDR3 has 13 residues. CDR1 and CDR2 (germline): DFQATT, SNEGSKA (reference sequence). CDR3 in amino acids: CSASQGQGLSYTF. CDR3 bases read: TGCAGTGCTTCTCAGGGACAGGGACTCAGC.

Notes on this clone: The CDR3 end falls 3 residues outside the read, so it is completed with the germline J gene. The chain couples TRBV7-2 to TRBJ1-4; no clear D gene. Germline CDR1 is SGHTA and CDR2 is FQGNSA. CDR3 size: 12 residues. The part of the CDR3 DNA that was read is TGTGCCAGCAGCGAGACTCATTCACCA. It is translated as CASSETHSP. The entire CDR3 is CASSETHSPLFF.

A word on this clone: Read coverage stops 3 residues before the CDR3 terminus; the germline J gene supplies the remainder. The gene calls are TRBV27 and TRBJ2-2; weak D call: TRBD1 (6 bases). Germline V CDR1 and CDR2: MNHEY, SMNVEV (reference sequence). Deletions cut 9 bases from V and 0 bases from J, with 14 bases between. There are 15 residues in the CDR3. The CDR3: CARDRSLTNTGELFF. Incomplete CDR3 DNA: TGTGCCAGAGACAGGTCCTTGACGAACACCGGGGAG.

With respect to this clone: The observed sequence ends 3 residues before the CDR3 terminus, with the missing tail filled in from the germline J gene. V is TRBV5-5 and J is TRBJ1-4, with TRBD1 identical over 9 bases. Germline CDR1 and CDR2: SGHKS and YYEKEE (reference sequence). V lost 3 bases and J lost 4; bases outside the gene matches: 4. The CDR3 is 15 amino acids. The part of the CDR3 DNA that was read is TGTGCCAGCAGCTCGCCGGGACAGGGTAATGAAAAA. This codes for CASSSPGQGNEK. From start to end, the CDR3 is CASSSPGQGNEKLFF.

Details on this clone: The read ends 3 residues shy of where the CDR3 ends; the end is completed using the germline J gene. The J gene is TRBJ1-2, the V gene TRBV19; 8 bases match TRBD1. Germline CDR1 reads LNHDA; CDR2 reads SQIVND (reference sequence). This CDR3 is 14 amino acids long. The CDR3 is CASSIGTGLYDYTF. Incomplete CDR3 DNA: TGTGCCAGTAGTATCGGGACAGGCCTTTACGAC. The whole variable domain, filled in from reference TRBV19 and TRBJ1-2, reads DGGITQSPKYLFRKEGQNVTLSCEQNLNHDAMYWYRQDPGQGLRLIYYSQIVNDFQKGDIAEGYSVSREKKESFPLTVTSAQKNPTAFYLCASSIGTGLYDYTFGSGTRLTVV.

About this clone itself: The observed sequence ends 3 residues before the CDR3 terminus, with the missing tail filled in from the germline J gene. The chain employs TRBV9 and TRBJ2-1, with 10 bases identical to TRBD2. The CDR3 extends over 13 amino acids. V was clipped by 0 bases and J by 9 bases; unmatched bases: 0. In germline, CDR1 is SGDLS, CDR2 YYNGEE. The DNA read from the CDR3 is TGTGCCAGCAGCGTAGCTAGCGGGAGTGAG. Protein sequence: CASSVASGSE. The entire CDR3 protein reads CASSVASGSEQFF.

CDR3 bases read: TGTGCCAGCAGCCGGGGACTAGCCCCTTCCGAG. Translated: CASSRGLAPSE. Given in full, the CDR3 is CASSRGLAPSEQYF. The chain links TRBV3-1 (or the pseudogene TRBV3-2) to TRBJ2-7; 9 bases match TRBD2. The CDR3 end falls 3 residues outside the read, so it is completed with the germline J gene. V was pared by 4 bases and J by 6 bases, with 7 bases of the junction left unmatched. The length of the CDR3 is 14 residues. Germline V gives CDR1 LGHDT, CDR2 YNNKEL (reference sequence).

To note about this clone: The sequence runs out 3 residues before the end of the CDR3; the remainder is reconstructed from the germline J gene. The chain is built from TRBV19 and TRBJ2-3, with TRBD1 matching 7 bases. The CDR3 has 14 residues. Germline V gene data show CDR1 as LNHDA and CDR2 as SQIVND (reference sequence). CDR3 sequence reads: CASSSGQPQETQYF. The CDR3 DNA, read in part, is TGTGCCAGTAGTTCGGGACAGCCCCAAGAGACG.

The DNA read from the CDR3 is TGTGCCAGCAGCCTTCGACAGAACGAG. Translated, it gives CASSLRQNE. The whole CDR3 region reads CASSLRQNEQYF. The chain links TRBV28 to TRBJ2-7, with D possibly matching TRBD1 (5 bases). Read data end 3 residues before the CDR3 end; the end is taken from the germline J gene. Per germline, CDR1 MDHEN and CDR2 SYDVKM. V dropped 6 bases and J dropped 5 bases, with 11 bases sitting between them. This CDR3 comprises 12 residues.

The sequenced part of the CDR3 DNA is TGTGCCAGCAGTGTTGACAGGGGGGGTCAGCCC. Translation: CASSVDRGGQP. The entire CDR3 is CASSVDRGGQPQHF. The J gene is TRBJ1-5, the V gene TRBV6-1; 9 positions agree with TRBD1. The read falls 3 residues short of the CDR3 end, and the missing part is taken from the germline J gene. With V trimmed by 4 bases and J by 6 bases, 4 bases remained unmatched. The length of the CDR3 is 14 residues. Per the germline V gene, CDR1 is MNHNS and CDR2 is SASEGT.

Notes on this clone: The CDR3 goes on 3 residues after the read ends, and that part is filled in from the germline J gene. V usage is TRBV2 and J usage is TRBJ1-6; D ambiguous. This CDR3 has 16 amino acids. V gave up 4 bases and J gave up 5 bases, with 15 bases separating them. CDR1 and CDR2 (germline): SNHLY, FYNNEI. The part of the CDR3 DNA that was read is TGTGCCAGCAGTGTTATCGGACTGGGAAATAATTCACCC. Translated: CASSVIGLGNNSP. The CDR3 reads in full as CASSVIGLGNNSPLHF.

Concerning this clone itself: Compared with germline, one end of the junction differs, possibly owing to a read error. The read comes to an end 3 residues before the CDR3 does, leaving the germline J gene to fill in the end. The chain carries TRBV7-2 and TRBJ2-3; tentative D call: TRBD1 (6 bases). Germline values: CDR1 SGHTA, CDR2 FQGNSA. The CDR3 consists of 14 residues. This CDR3 is CASSLTRWTETQYF. The DNA read from the CDR3 is TGTGCCAGCAGCTTAACCCGGTGGACAGAGACG.

Concerning this clone: With the read ending 3 residues before the CDR3 end, the germline J gene is used to fill in that end. The chain recombines TRBV3-1 (or the pseudogene TRBV3-2) with TRBJ2-5; 10 bases align to TRBD2. The CDR3 loop spans 17 amino acids. V lost 1 base and J lost 5; bases outside the gene matches: 10. Germline V gene data show CDR1 as LGHDT and CDR2 as YNNKEL (reference sequence). Incomplete CDR3 DNA: TGTGCCAGCAGCCAAGGGTCCCTAGCGGGAGTTCGGGAGACC. Translation gives CASSQGSLAGVRET. The full CDR3 protein reads CASSQGSLAGVRETQYF.

Note on this clone: The read terminates 3 residues before the CDR3 end, so the remaining end is supplied by the germline J gene. The V and J genes are TRBV7-9 and TRBJ2-3, with a weak D call TRBD2 (6 bases). Germline assignment: CDR1 SEHNR and CDR2 FQNEAQ (reference sequence). V was pared by 2 bases and J by 5 bases, with 14 bases between. The CDR3 has 15 amino acids. CDR3 sequence: CASSLPTGGIDTQYF. The CDR3 bases that were read are TGTGCCAGCAGCTTACCTACCGGGGGAATAGATACG.

As for this clone: The CDR3 end falls 3 residues outside the read, so it is completed with the germline J gene. The V and J genes are TRBV20-1 and TRBJ2-3; 12 positions match TRBD2. CDR3 length equals 14 residues. CDR1 and CDR2 from the germline V gene are DFQATT and SNEGSKA (reference sequence). Trimming removed 0 bases from V and 6 bases from J; junction bases left unmatched: 1. CDR3 region: CSARDLAGGDTQYF. Partial CDR3 DNA: TGCAGTGCTAGAGATCTAGCGGGGGGGGATACG.

Concerning this clone itself: The read falls 3 residues short of the CDR3 end, and the missing part is taken from the germline J gene. The rearrangement joins TRBV18 to TRBJ2-6; TRBD1 matches at 8 bases. Per germline, CDR1 KGHSH and CDR2 LQKENI. The CDR3 spans 18 residues. V was pared by 3 bases and J by 0 bases, with 7 bases of the junction left unmatched. The covered CDR3 bases are TGTGCCAGCTCACCCTTCGGACAGGGAGGCTCTGGGGCCAACGTC. Amino acids: CASSPFGQGGSGANV. The whole CDR3 region reads CASSPFGQGGSGANVLTF.